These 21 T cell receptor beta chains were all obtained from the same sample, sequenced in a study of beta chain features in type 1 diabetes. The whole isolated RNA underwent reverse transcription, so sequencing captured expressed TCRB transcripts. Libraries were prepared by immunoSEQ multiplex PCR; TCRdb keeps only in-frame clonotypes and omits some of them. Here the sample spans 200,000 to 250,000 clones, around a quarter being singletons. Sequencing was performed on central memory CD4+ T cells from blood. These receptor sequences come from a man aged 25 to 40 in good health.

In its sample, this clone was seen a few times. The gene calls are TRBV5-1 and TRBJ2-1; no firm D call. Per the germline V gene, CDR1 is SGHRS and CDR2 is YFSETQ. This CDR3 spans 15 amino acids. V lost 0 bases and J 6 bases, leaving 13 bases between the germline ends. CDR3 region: CASSLAGSSLNEQFF. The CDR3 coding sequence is TGCGCCAGCAGCTTGGCCGGATCCAGCCTCAATGAGCAGTTCTTC.

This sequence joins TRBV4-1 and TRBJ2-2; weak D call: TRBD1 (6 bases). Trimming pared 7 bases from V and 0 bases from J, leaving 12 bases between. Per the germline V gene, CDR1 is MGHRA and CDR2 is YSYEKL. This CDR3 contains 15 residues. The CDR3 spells CASNLGTTNTGELFF. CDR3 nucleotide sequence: TGCGCCAGCAACCTCGGGACAACGAACACCGGGGAGCTGTTTTTT.

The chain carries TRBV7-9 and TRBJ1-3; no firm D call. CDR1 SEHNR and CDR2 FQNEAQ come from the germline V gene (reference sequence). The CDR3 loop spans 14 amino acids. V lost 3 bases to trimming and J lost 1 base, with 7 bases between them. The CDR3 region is CASSLSVSGNTIYF. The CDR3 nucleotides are TGTGCCAGCAGCTTGTCGGTGTCTGGAAACACCATATATTTT. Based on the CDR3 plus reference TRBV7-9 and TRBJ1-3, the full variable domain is DTGVSQNPRHKITKRGQNVTFRCDPISEHNRLYWYRQTLGQGPEFLTYFQNEAQLEKSRLLSDRFSAERPKGSFSTLEIQRTEQGDSAMYLCASSLSVSGNTIYFGEGSWLTVV.

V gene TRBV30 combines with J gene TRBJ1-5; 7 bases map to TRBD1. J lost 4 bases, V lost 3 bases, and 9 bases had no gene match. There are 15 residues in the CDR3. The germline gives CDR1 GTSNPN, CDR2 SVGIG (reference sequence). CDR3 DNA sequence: TGTGCCTGGAGAGAGGGGGCTAGTTCGAATCAGCCCCAGCATTTT. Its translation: CAWREGASSNQPQHF.

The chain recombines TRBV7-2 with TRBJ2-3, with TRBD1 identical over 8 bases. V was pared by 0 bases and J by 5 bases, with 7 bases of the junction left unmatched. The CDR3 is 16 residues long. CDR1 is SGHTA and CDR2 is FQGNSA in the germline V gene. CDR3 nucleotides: TGTGCCAGCAGCTTAGCCGGACAGGGTTCGGGAGATACGCAGTATTTT. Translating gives CASSLAGQGSGDTQYF.

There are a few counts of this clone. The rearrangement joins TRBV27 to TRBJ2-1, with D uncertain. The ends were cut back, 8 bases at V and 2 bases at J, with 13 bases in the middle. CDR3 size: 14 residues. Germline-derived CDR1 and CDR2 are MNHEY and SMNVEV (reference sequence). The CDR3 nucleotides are TGTGCCAGCCAGGTTAAGAGTACCTACAATGAGCAGTTCTTC. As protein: CASQVKSTYNEQFF.

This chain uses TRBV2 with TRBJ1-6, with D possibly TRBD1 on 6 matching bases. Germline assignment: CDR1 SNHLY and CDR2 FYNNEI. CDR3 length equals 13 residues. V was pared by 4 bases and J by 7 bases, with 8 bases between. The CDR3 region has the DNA TGTGCCAGCAGTGCAGGGGAGAATTCACCCCTCCACTTT. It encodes CASSAGENSPLHF.

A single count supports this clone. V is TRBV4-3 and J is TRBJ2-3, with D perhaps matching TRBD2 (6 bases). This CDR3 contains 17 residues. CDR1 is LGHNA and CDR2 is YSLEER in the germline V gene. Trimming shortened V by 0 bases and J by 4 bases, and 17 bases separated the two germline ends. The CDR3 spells CASSQEGPGLSSDTQYF. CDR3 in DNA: TGCGCCAGCAGCCAAGAAGGGCCGGGACTCAGCTCAGATACGCAGTATTTT.

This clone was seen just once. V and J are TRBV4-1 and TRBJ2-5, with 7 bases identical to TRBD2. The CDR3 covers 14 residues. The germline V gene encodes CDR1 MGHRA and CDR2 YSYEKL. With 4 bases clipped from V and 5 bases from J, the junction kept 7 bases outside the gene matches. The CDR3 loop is CASSLGGGDETQYF. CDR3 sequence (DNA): TGCGCCAGCAGCCTTGGGGGAGGGGACGAGACCCAGTACTTC.

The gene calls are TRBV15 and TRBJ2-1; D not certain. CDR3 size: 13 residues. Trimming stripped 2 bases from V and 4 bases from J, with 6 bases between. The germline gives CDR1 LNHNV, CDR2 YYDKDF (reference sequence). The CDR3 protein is CATSRPPYNEQFF. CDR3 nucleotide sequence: TGTGCCACCAGCAGACCCCCTTACAATGAGCAGTTCTTC. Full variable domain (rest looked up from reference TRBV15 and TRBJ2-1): DAMVIQNPRYQVTQFGKPVTLSCSQTLNHNVMYWYQQKSSQAPKLLFHYYDKDFNNEADTPDNFQSRRPNTSFCFLDIRSPGLGDTAMYLCATSRPPYNEQFFGPGTRLTVL.

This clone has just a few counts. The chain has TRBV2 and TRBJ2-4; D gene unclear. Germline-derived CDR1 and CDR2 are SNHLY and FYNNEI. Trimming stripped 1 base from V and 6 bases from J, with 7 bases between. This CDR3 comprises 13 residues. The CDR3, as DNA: TGTGCCAGCAGTGAAGGGCTAGTAAACATTCAGTACTTC. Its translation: CASSEGLVNIQYF.

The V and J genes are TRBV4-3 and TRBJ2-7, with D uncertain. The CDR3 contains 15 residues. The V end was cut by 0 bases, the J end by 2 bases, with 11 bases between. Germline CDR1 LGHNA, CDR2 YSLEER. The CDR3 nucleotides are TGCGCCAGCAGCCAAGATTTGACTGACGCCTACGAGCAGTACTTC. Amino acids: CASSQDLTDAYEQYF.

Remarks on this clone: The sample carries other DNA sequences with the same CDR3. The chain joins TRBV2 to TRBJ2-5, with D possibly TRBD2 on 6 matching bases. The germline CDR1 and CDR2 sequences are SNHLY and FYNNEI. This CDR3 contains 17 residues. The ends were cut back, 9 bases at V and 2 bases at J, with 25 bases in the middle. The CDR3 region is CARPPGFKEGHQETQYF. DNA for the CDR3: TGTGCCAGACCCCCGGGATTTAAGGAGGGTCATCAAGAGACCCAGTACTTC.

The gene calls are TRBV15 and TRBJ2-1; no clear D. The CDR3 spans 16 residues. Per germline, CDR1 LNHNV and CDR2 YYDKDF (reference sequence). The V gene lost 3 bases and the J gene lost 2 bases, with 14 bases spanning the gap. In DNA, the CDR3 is TGTGCCACCAGCAGGGAGTTAGCTGCGACCTACAATGAGCAGTTCTTC. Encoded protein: CATSRELAATYNEQFF.

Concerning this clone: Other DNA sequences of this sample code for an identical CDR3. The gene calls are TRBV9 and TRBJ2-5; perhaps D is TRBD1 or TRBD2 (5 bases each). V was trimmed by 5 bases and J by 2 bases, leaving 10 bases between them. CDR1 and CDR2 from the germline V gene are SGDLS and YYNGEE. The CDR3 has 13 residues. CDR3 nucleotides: TGTGCCAGCAGTTCGGGGCCGCAAGAGACCCAGTACTTC. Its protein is CASSSGPQETQYF.

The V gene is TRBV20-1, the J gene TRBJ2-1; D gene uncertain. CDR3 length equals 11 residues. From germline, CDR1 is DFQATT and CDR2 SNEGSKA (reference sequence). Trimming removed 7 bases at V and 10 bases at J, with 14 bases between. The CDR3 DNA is TGCAGTGGCGGCCGCCGCGGCGAGCAGTTCTTC. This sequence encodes CSGGRRGEQFF.

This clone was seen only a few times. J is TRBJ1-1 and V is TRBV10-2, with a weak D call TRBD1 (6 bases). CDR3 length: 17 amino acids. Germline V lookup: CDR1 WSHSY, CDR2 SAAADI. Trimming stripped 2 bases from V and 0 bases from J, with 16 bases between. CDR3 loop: CASSEPLQGGVNTEAFF. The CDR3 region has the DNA TGCGCCAGCAGTGAGCCTCTACAGGGAGGGGTGAACACTGAAGCTTTCTTT.

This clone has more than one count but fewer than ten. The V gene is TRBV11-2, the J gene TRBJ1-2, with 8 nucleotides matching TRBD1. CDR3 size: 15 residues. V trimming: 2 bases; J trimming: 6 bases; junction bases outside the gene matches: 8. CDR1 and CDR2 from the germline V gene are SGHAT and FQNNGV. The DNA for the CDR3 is TGTGCCAGCAGCTTAACAGGACAGGGTTCAAATGGCTACACCTTC. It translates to CASSLTGQGSNGYTF.

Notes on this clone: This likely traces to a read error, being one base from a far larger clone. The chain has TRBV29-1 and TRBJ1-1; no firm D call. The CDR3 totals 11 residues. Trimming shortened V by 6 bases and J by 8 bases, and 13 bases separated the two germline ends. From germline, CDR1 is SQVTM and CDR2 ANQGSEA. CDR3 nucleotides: TGCAGCGTAGCTTTGGCCGAGGAAGCTTTCTTT. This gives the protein CSVALAEEAFF.

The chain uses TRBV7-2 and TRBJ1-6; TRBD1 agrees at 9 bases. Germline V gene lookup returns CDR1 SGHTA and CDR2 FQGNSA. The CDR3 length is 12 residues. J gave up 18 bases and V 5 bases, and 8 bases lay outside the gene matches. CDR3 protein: CASSPPGQGAHF. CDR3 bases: TGTGCCAGCAGCCCACCGGGACAGGGCGCCCACTTT.

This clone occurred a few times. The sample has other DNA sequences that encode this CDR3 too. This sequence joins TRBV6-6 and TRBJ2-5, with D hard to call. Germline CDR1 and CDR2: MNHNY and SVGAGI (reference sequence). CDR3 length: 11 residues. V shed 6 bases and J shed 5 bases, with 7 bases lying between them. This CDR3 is CASSPQETQYF. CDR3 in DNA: TGTGCCAGCAGCCCACAGGAGACCCAGTACTTC.